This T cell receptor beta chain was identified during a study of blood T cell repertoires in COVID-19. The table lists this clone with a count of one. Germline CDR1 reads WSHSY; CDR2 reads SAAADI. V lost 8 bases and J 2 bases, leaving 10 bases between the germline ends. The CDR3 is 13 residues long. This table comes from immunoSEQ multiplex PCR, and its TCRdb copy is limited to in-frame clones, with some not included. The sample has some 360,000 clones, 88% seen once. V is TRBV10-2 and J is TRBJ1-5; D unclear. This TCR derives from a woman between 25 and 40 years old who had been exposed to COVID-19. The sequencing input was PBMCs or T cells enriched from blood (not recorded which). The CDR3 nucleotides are TGCGCCAGCCAAATAGAAGGCAATCAGCCCCAGCATTTT. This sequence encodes CASQIEGNQPQHF.